A single T cell receptor beta chain is shown here with its context. The antigen remains unidentified. The entry originates in a study of OX40 agonist ivuxolimab in advanced cancers. In the study overall: Participants, 82.7% male, averaged roughly 60 years of age, ranging from roughly 23 to 80. Findings and caveats of the study: Expanded clones were, on average, more numerous among CD8+ T cells than CD4+.

Clones were read by immunoSEQ multiplex PCR, and TCRdb kept only the in-frame ones, dropping some. Of 66,000 or so clones in the sample, 87% are singletons; the top ten hold 2%. This clonotype originated in an adult with an advanced solid tumor such as melanoma, head and neck, liver or kidney cancer. This specimen consisted of CD4+ or CD8+ T cells sorted from blood, obtained in a trial of the OX40 agonist ivuxolimab.

CDR3 loop: CASSPAGQGLLYGYTF. CDR3 bases: TGTGCCAGCAGTCCGGCGGGACAGGGGCTCCTATATGGCTACACCTTC. The chain employs TRBV27 and TRBJ1-2, with TRBD1 matching 10 bases. Germline values: CDR1 MNHEY, CDR2 SMNVEV (reference sequence). The CDR3 loop spans 16 amino acids. The junction had 11 bases not matched to a gene; V was cut back by 5 bases and J by 5 bases.